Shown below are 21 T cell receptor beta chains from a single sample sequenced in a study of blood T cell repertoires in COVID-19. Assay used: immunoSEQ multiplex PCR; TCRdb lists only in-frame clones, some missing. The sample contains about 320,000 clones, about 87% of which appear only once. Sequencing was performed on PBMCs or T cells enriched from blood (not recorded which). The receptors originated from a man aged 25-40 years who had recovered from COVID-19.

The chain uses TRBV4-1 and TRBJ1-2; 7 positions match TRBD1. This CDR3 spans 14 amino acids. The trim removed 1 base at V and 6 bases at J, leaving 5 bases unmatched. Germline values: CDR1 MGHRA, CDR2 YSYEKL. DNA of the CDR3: TGCGCCAGCAGCCAAGTACTCGACAGGGATGGCTACACCTTC. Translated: CASSQVLDRDGYTF.

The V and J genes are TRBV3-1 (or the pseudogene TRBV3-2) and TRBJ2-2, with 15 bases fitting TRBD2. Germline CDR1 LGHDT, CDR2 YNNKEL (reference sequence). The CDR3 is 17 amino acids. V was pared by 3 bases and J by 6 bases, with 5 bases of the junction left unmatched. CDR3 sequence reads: CASSQGTSGGPSGELFF. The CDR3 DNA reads TGTGCCAGCAGCCAGGGGACTAGCGGGGGGCCGTCCGGGGAGCTGTTTTTT.

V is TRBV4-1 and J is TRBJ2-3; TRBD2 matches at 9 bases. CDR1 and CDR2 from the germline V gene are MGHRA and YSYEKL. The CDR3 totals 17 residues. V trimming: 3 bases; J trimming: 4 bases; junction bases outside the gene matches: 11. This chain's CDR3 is CASSQGYGGGVADTQYF. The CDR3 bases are TGCGCCAGCAGCCAGGGCTATGGCGGGGGGGTGGCAGATACGCAGTATTTT.

The CDR3 loop is CASSSGQGALGYGYTF. The CDR3 coding sequence is TGTGCCAGCAGTTCGGGACAGGGGGCGCTAGGCTATGGCTACACCTTC. The chain employs TRBV27 and TRBJ1-2; 12 bases agree with TRBD1. The CDR3 has 16 residues. V shed 4 bases and J 4 bases; nucleotides not matched to a gene: 7. The germline gives CDR1 MNHEY, CDR2 SMNVEV (reference sequence).

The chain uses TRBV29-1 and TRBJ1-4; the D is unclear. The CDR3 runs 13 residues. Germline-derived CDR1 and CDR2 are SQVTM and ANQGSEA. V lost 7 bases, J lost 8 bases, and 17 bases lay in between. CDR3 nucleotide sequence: TGCAGCGCCGCTGAGGGAGTCGTGGAAAAACTGTTTTTT. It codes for CSAAEGVVEKLFF.

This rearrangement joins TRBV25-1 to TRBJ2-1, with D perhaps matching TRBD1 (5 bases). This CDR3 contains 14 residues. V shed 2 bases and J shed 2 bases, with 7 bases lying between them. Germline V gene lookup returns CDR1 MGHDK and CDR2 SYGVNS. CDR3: CASSEQGAYNEQFF. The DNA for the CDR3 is TGTGCCAGCAGTGAACAGGGTGCCTACAATGAGCAGTTCTTC.

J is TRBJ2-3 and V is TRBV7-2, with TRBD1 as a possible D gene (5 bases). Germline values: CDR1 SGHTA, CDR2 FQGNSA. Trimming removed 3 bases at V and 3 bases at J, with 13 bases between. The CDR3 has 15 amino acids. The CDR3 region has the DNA TGTGCCAGCAGCTTCTATGGCCAGGGAACAGATACGCAGTATTTT. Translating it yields CASSFYGQGTDTQYF.

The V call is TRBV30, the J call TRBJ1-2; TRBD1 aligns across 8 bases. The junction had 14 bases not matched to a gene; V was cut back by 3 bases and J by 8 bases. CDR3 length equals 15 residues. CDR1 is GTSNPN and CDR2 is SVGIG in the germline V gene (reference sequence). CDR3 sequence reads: CAWRIPGQGGRGYTF. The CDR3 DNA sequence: TGTGCCTGGAGGATTCCAGGACAGGGAGGGAGGGGCTACACCTTC.

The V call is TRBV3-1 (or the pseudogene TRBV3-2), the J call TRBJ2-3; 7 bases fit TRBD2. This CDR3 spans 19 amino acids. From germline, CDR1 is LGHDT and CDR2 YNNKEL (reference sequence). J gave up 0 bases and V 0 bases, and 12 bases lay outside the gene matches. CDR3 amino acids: CASSQEGRGVTSSTDTQYF. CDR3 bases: TGTGCCAGCAGCCAAGAGGGACGGGGGGTGACATCTAGCACAGATACGCAGTATTTT.

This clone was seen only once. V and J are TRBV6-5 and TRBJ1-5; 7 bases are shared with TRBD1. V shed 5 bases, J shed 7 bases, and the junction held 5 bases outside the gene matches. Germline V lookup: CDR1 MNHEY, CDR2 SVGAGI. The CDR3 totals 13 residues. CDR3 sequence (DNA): TGTGCCAGCAGTAGCCAGGGGGACCAGCCCCAGCATTTT. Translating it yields CASSSQGDQPQHF.

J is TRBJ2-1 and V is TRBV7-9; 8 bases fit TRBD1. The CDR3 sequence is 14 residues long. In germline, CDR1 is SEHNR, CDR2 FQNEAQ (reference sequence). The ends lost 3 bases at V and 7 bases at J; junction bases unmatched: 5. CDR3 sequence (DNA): TGTGCCAGCAGCTTCCAGGGGGCGGGTAATGAGCAGTTCTTC. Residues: CASSFQGAGNEQFF. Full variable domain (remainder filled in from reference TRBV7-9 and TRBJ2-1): DTGVSQNPRHKITKRGQNVTFRCDPISEHNRLYWYRQTLGQGPEFLTYFQNEAQLEKSRLLSDRFSAERPKGSFSTLEIQRTEQGDSAMYLCASSFQGAGNEQFFGPGTRLTVL.

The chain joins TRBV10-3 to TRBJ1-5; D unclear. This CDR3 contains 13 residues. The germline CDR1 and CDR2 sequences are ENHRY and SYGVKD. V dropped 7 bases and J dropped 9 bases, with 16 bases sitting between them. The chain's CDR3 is CAIKPDLPGPQHF. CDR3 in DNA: TGTGCCATCAAGCCGGATTTGCCGGGGCCCCAGCATTTT.

The CDR3 loop reads CASSESKRGGTDTQYF. The CDR3 coding sequence is TGCGCCAGCAGTGAGTCAAAGCGGGGGGGCACAGATACGCAGTATTTT. This chain connects TRBV10-1 to TRBJ2-3; 9 bases map to TRBD2. The CDR3 spans 16 residues. The V gene's germline CDR1 is WNHNN and CDR2 SYGVQD (reference sequence). Trimming at V came to 0 bases and at J to 1 base, leaving 2 bases not matched to a gene.

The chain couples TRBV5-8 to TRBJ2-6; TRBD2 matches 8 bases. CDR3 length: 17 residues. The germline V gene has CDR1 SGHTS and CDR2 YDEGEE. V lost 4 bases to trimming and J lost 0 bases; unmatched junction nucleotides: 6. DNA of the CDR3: TGTGCCAGCAGCAGAAGCGGGGGTATCTCTGGGGCCAACGTCCTGACTTTC. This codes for CASSRSGGISGANVLTF. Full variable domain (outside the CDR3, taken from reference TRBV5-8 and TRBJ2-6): EAGVTQSPTHLIKTRGQQATLRCSPISGHTSVYWYQQALGLGLQFLLWYDEGEERNRGNFPPRFSGRQFPNYSSELNVNALELEDSALYLCASSRSGGISGANVLTFGAGSRLTVL.

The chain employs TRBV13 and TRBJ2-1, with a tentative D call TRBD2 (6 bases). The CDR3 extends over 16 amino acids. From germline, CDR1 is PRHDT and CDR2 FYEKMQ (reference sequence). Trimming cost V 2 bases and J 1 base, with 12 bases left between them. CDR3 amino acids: CASSLRGGASYNEQFF. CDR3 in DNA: TGTGCCAGCAGCTTAAGGGGCGGGGCGTCCTACAATGAGCAGTTCTTC.

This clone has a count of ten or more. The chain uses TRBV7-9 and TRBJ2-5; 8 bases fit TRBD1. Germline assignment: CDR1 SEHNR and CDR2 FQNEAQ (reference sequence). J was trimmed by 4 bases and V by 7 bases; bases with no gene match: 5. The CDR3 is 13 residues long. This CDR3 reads CASNSRGLETQYF. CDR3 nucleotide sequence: TGTGCCAGCAACTCCAGGGGGCTAGAGACCCAGTACTTC.

The CDR3 bases are TGTGCCAGCAGTGTATCAATCGGGGAGCCGTACTACGAGCAGTACTTC. Protein product: CASSVSIGEPYYEQYF. The J gene is TRBJ2-7, the V gene TRBV6-1, with D possibly TRBD2 on 5 matching bases. Germline CDR1 and CDR2: MNHNS and SASEGT. The germline V and J ends were trimmed by 4 bases and 3 bases, with 19 bases remaining between them. CDR3 length: 16 residues.

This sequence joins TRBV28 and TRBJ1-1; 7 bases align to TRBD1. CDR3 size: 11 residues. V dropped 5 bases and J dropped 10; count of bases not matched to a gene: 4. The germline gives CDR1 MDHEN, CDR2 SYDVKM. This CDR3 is CASSGTATAFF. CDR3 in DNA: TGTGCCAGCAGTGGGACAGCGACAGCTTTCTTT.

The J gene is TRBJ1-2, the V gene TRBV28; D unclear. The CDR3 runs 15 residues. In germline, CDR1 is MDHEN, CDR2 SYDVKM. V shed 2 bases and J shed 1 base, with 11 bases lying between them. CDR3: CASSLIASNNYGYTF. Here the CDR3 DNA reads TGTGCCAGCAGTTTAATAGCTTCAAATAACTATGGCTACACCTTC.

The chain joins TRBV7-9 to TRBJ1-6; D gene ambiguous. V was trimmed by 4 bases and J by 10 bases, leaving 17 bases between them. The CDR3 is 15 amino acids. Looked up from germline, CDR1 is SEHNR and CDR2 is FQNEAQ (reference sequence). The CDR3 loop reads CASSSAGSVYSPLHF. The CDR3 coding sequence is TGTGCCAGCAGCTCCGCGGGATCGGTATACTCACCCCTCCACTTT.

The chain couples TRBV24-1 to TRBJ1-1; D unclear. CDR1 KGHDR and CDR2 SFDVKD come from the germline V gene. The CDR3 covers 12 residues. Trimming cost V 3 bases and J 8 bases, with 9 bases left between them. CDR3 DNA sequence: TGTGCCACCAGTGATCAAGGAGCCGAAGCTTTCTTT. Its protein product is CATSDQGAEAFF.